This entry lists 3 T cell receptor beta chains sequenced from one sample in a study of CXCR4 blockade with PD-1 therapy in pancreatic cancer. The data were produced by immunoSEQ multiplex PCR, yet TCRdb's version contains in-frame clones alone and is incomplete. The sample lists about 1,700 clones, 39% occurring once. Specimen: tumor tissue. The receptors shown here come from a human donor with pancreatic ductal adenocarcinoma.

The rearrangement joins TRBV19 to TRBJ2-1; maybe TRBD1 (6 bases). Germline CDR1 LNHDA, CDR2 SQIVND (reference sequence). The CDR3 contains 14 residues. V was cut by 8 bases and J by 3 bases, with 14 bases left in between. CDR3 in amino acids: CASAGWTDYNEQFF. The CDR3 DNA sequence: TGTGCCAGTGCAGGTTGGACAGACTACAATGAGCAGTTCTTC. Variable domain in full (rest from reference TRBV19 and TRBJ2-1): DGGITQSPKYLFRKEGQNVTLSCEQNLNHDAMYWYRQDPGQGLRLIYYSQIVNDFQKGDIAEGYSVSREKKESFPLTVTSAQKNPTAFYLCASAGWTDYNEQFFGPGTRLTVL.

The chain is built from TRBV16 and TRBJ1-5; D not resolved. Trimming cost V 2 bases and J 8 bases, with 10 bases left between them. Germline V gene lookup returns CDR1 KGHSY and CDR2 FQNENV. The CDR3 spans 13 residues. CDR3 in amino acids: CASSQVGGEPQHF. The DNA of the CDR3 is TGTGCCAGCAGCCAAGTAGGAGGTGAGCCCCAGCATTTT. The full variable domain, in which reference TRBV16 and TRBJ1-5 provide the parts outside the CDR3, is GEEVAQTPKHLVRGEGQKAKLYCAPIKGHSYVFWYQQVLKNEFKFLISFQNENVFDETGMPKERFSAKCLPNSPCSLEIQATKLEDSAVYFCASSQVGGEPQHFGDGTRLSIL.

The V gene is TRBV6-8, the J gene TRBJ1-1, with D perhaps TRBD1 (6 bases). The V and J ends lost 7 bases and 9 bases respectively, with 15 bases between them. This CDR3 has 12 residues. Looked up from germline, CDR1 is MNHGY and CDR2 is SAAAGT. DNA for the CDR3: TGTGCCAGCACTGGGGGCTCGGGGAAAGCTTTCTTT. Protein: CASTGGSGKAFF.